This is a list of T cell receptor beta chains from one sample in a study of T-cell memory formation after mild COVID-19. TCRdb re-derived calls from the 5' RACE reads in MiXCR, one entry per CDR3 protein. The sample contains about 500,000 distinct CDR3 sequences, about 20% of which appear only once. Sequencing was carried out using PBMCs or a T cell subset sorted from them (not recorded which). Receptors originate from an adult woman who had mild COVID-19 (a few samples of this study predate the infection). Cell type and time point are not known. Each CDR3 is given with its conserved first and last residue. Each record gives: CDR3 DNA, CDR3 protein, D gene, clone size, J gene, V gene. The D gene is left open where the match is weak. Not all rows give a size; the values are once, few, many and, for expanded clones, a class.

TGTGCCAGCAGCCAAGATACCGGGGAGCAGTTCTTC	CASSQDTGEQFF	NA	NA	TRBJ2-1	TRBV3-1
TGCAGTGCTAGGCTCTCGCTCAGGGTGAATGAGCAGTTCTTC	CSARLSLRVNEQFF	NA	NA	TRBJ2-1	TRBV20-1
TGTGCCAGCTCACCCCGGGTAGGGGAAGTCGGTGGCTACACCTTC	CASSPRVGEVGGYTF	NA	few	TRBJ1-2	TRBV18
TGTGCCAGTCTGCCGGGAGGTGCAGGGACCTATGGCTACACCTTC	CASLPGGAGTYGYTF	NA	few	TRBJ1-2	TRBV7-9
TGTGCCAGCAGCCCATTCCCGGCGGGGGTCTACGAGCAGTACTTC	CASSPFPAGVYEQYF	NA	NA	TRBJ2-7	TRBV21-1
TGTGCCAGCAGCTCGACACAGGGGATGCTCTACGAGCAGTACTTC	CASSSTQGMLYEQYF	TRBD1	NA	TRBJ2-7	TRBV11-2
TGTGCCAGCAGCGCCGGGACTAGCGGGAGGCTGACAGATACGCAGTATTTT	CASSAGTSGRLTDTQYF	TRBD2	NA	TRBJ2-3	TRBV9
TGCGCCAGCAGCCCCGAAGGGACTAAATACGAGCAGTACTTC	CASSPEGTKYEQYF	TRBD2	many	TRBJ2-7	TRBV5-1
TGCGCCAGCAGCTTGTCCGGGACAGGGCCTTCGCTTGAGCAGTTCTTC	CASSLSGTGPSLEQFF	TRBD1	few	TRBJ2-1	TRBV5-1
TGTGCCAGCAGTCGGGGGACAGATTACGAGCAGTACTTC	CASSRGTDYEQYF	NA	NA	TRBJ2-7	TRBV7-9
TGTGCCAGCAGCTCGGGGACGGTTAGCTCCTACAATGAGCAGTTCTTC	CASSSGTVSSYNEQFF	NA	few	TRBJ2-1	TRBV5-8
TGCAGTGCTAGATTATACGGCGGTCGGACAGATACGCAGTATTTT	CSARLYGGRTDTQYF	NA	NA	TRBJ2-3	TRBV20-1
TGTGCCACCATGCGAGACAGGCAAGGCACTGAAGCTTTCTTT	CATMRDRQGTEAFF	NA	few	TRBJ1-1	TRBV24-1
TGTGCCATCAGGCGGGAGACCAGGGAGACCCAGTACTTC	CAIRRETRETQYF	TRBD2	NA	TRBJ2-5	TRBV10-3
TGTGCCAGCAGCTTGACGACACCACAAGAGACCCAGTACTTC	CASSLTTPQETQYF	NA	NA	TRBJ2-5	TRBV11-3
TGTGCCAGCTCACCCGCCAGAGACAACTCCTACGAGCAGTACTTC	CASSPARDNSYEQYF	NA	NA	TRBJ2-7	TRBV18
TGTGCCAGCAGCTCCGACAGAACCGGGGAGCTGTTTTTT	CASSSDRTGELFF	NA	NA	TRBJ2-2	TRBV7-3
TGTGCCAGCAGCTTCGAAACTAGCGGCTCCTACGAGCAGTACTTC	CASSFETSGSYEQYF	TRBD2	NA	TRBJ2-7	TRBV7-9
TGTGCCAGCAGCTTGGCGGGACAGCCCCACGAGCAGTACTTC	CASSLAGQPHEQYF	TRBD1	few	TRBJ2-7	TRBV5-5
TGTGCCACCTCCTCGCCAGGGCCCCAGCATTTT	CATSSPGPQHF	NA	NA	TRBJ1-5	TRBV15
TGCAGTGCTAGCGCCACAGGGAGCACTGAAGCTTTCTTT	CSASATGSTEAFF	NA	NA	TRBJ1-1	TRBV20-1
TGTGCCAGCTCCACCTGGATGCCGAAGAACACTGAAGCTTTCTTT	CASSTWMPKNTEAFF	NA	few	TRBJ1-1	TRBV11-2
TGTGCCAGCAGCCCCCAGACTAGCGGGATTGCAAATGAGCAGTTCTTC	CASSPQTSGIANEQFF	TRBD2	few	TRBJ2-1	TRBV7-9
TGCAGTGCTAGTTTATGGGCTGCAGATACGCAGTATTTT	CSASLWAADTQYF	NA	NA	TRBJ2-3	TRBV20-1
TGCGCCAGCAGCCCCCTTGGACCCAGCTCCTACAATGAGCAGTTCTTC	CASSPLGPSSYNEQFF	NA	NA	TRBJ2-1	TRBV5-1
TGTGCCAGCAGTTTACAGGGGGCGGCGAACACTGAAGCTTTCTTT	CASSLQGAANTEAFF	TRBD1	NA	TRBJ1-1	TRBV12-3/TRBV12-4
TGTGCCAGCAGCCCCCTACAGGGGCGTGGCTACACCTTC	CASSPLQGRGYTF	TRBD1	NA	TRBJ1-2	TRBV7-6
TGCGCCAGCAGCCCCGGGACAGCACCTCTAATTGAGCAGTTCTTC	CASSPGTAPLIEQFF	TRBD1	many	TRBJ2-1	TRBV5-1
TGTGCCAGCAGTTACTCGTCACTGGACAGGGGAGGTTGGAATTCACCCCTCCACTTT	CASSYSSLDRGGWNSPLHF	TRBD1	NA	TRBJ1-6	TRBV6-5
TGTGCCAGTAGTATAATGGGGGAGTCCCAGTACTTC	CASSIMGESQYF	NA	few	TRBJ2-5	TRBV19
TGTGCCAGCAGCTTAAGACTAGCGGGAGTAGGGGGCCGCACAGATACGCAGTATTTT	CASSLRLAGVGGRTDTQYF	TRBD2	few	TRBJ2-3	TRBV7-2
TGTGCCAGCAATACCGACAGGGTGGAATCTGAAGCTTTCTTT	CASNTDRVESEAFF	TRBD1	few	TRBJ1-1	TRBV6-1
TGTGCCAGCAGCTTAACCAGAGGGGCAGGCGGGGAGCTGTTTTTT	CASSLTRGAGGELFF	NA	few	TRBJ2-2	TRBV7-3
TGTGCCAGTGCCCCCGGGGGACCGGAGACCCAGTACTTC	CASAPGGPETQYF	NA	NA	TRBJ2-5	TRBV19
TGTGCCAGCAGTTTACTAGCGGGGATCACAGATACGCAGTATTTT	CASSLLAGITDTQYF	TRBD2	NA	TRBJ2-3	TRBV12-3/TRBV12-4
TGCGCCAGCAGCTCCCGCCACGCGAACACCGGGGAGCTGTTTTTT	CASSSRHANTGELFF	NA	NA	TRBJ2-2	TRBV5-1
TGTGCCAGCAGCTTAGTGGAAGGACTAGCGGGAGCGATTCTCAACAATGAGCAGTTCTTC	CASSLVEGLAGAILNNEQFF	TRBD2	NA	TRBJ2-1	TRBV7-6
TGTGCCAGCAGTTACTTCGGGGGCTACTCTGGGGCCAACGTCCTGACTTTC	CASSYFGGYSGANVLTF	NA	NA	TRBJ2-6	TRBV6-5
TGTGCCAGCAGTTTGGGACAGGAGTACACTGAAGCTTTCTTT	CASSLGQEYTEAFF	TRBD1	NA	TRBJ1-1	TRBV12-3/TRBV12-4
TGTGCCACCAGCAGAGAATTGCAGACAGCCTACGAGCAGTACTTC	CATSRELQTAYEQYF	NA	NA	TRBJ2-7	TRBV15
TGTGCCAGCAGCCAGCCCGGGACAGAGAGGGACGGGGAGCTGTTTTTT	CASSQPGTERDGELFF	TRBD1	NA	TRBJ2-2	TRBV4-2
TGTGCCAGTAGTATCAGACTAGCGGGTACGCAGTATTTT	CASSIRLAGTQYF	TRBD2	NA	TRBJ2-3	TRBV19
TGTGCCAGCAGCTCCGGACTAGCGGGGGGGTACGAGCAGTACTTC	CASSSGLAGGYEQYF	TRBD2	many	TRBJ2-7	TRBV7-9
TGTGCCAGCAGCCAGACCGGGACTAGCGGGAGCGGGCAGTTCTTC	CASSQTGTSGSGQFF	TRBD2	few	TRBJ2-1	TRBV12-3/TRBV12-4
TGTGCCAGCAGTCCAAGGATGAGCGGGCATACCGGGGAGCTGTTTTTT	CASSPRMSGHTGELFF	NA	few	TRBJ2-2	TRBV27
TGTGCCATCAGTGAAAGACAGAATGAAGCTTTCTTT	CAISERQNEAFF	NA	NA	TRBJ1-1	TRBV10-3
TGCAGTGCTAGAGATGAGGGGGACAGGGTGAACGGGCAGTACTTC	CSARDEGDRVNGQYF	TRBD1	NA	TRBJ2-7	TRBV20-1